This T cell receptor (beta chain) was captured in a study of blood T cells in healthy people across ages. This clonotype appeared a single time. Sample-barcoded 5' priming and a J-beta primer mix drove a second PCR of 7 to 11 cycles. With 12 random nucleotides, a template-switch adaptor tagged each individual cDNA molecule. A single record per CDR3 protein comes from TCRdb applying MiXCR to the 5' RACE reads. Of 1.5 million to 2 million distinct CDR3 sequences listed, about 39% are singletons. Germline V lookup: CDR1 SGHTA, CDR2 FQGNSA. The V and J ends lost 5 bases and 5 bases, in that order; junction bases with no gene match: 10. CDR3 size: 16 residues.

The TCR originated in a human donor in good health. Sequenced sample: blood. The chain links TRBV7-2 to TRBJ2-1, with TRBD1 identical over 9 bases. The CDR3 DNA reads TGTGCCAGCAGCGGCGGGACAGGGAAGGAACACAATGAGCAGTTCTTC. This gives the protein CASSGGTGKEHNEQFF.